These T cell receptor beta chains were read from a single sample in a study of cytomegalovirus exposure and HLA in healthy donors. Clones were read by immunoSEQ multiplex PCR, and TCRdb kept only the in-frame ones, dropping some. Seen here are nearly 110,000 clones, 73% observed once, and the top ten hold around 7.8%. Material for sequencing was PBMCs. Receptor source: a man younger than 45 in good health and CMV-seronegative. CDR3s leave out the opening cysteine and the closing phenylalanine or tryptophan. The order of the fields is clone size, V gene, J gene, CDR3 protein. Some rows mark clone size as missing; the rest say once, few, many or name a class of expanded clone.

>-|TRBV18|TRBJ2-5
ASSPTGTLQETQY
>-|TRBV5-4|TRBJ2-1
ASSWEGSGRATNEQF
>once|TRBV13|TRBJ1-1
ASSLAGGNTEAF
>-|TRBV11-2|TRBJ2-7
ASSARGGGGGEQY
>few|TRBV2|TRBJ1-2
ASSVGRTGFIGYT
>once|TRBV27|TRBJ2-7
ASSLSIMSGMLSYEQY
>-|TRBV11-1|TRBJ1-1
ASSLDRTNTEAF
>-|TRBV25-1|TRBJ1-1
ASSEWTGGLSTEAF
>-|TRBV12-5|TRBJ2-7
ASGLVRWRGRSEQY
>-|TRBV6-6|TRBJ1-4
ASSPVPNEKLF
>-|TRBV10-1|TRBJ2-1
ASSGTLAPLYNEQF
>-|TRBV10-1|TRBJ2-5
ASSEGARETQY
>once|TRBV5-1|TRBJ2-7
ASSLSQGGRGEQY
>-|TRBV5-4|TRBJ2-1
ASSLVGGSYNEQF
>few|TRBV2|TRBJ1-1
ASSGILNTEAF
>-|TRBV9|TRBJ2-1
ASSTGTGYNEQF
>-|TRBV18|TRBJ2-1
ASSPRSGSGYNEQF
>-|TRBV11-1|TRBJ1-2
ASSPRQGANYGYT
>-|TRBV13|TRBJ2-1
ASSLPTQGADNEQF
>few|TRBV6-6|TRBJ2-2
ASSRGGANGELF
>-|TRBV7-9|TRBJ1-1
ASSLDYSEAF
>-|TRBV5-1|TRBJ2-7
ASSLQAGGYEQY
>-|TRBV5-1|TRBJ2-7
ASSAGGLAGSYEQY
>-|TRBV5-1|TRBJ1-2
ASSQTGNDYGYT
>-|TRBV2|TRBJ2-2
ASSDKRTNTGELF
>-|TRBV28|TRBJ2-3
ASSPILPGTQY
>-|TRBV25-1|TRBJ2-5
ASHRDRVLETQY
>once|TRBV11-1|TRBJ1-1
ASSRRGQALNVEAF
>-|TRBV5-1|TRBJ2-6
ASSLGGHSGANVLT
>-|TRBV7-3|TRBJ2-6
ASSGIQGAGANVLT
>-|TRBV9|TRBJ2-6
ASSLTGMGGANVLT
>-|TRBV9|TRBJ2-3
ASSASGRADTQY
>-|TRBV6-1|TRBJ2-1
ASSSRTSGGYEQF
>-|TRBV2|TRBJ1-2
ANEGGTGSTNYGYT
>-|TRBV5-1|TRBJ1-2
ASSLGQGSIQGYT
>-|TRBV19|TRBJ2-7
ASSMNLAAEQY
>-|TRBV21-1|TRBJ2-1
ASPDTSYNEQF
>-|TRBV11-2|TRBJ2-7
ASSLAGGEQY
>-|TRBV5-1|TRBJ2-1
ASSSTSGTFGDEQF
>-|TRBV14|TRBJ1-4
ASMDISTNEKLF
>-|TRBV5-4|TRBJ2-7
ASSPDWSEQY
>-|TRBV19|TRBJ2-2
ASSIGLAGTGELF
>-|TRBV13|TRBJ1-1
ASSRDRSEAF
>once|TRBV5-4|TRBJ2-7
SGGKTYEQY
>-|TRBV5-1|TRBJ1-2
ASSSGQGGGYT
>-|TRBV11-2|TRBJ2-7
ASSPGTSTYEQY
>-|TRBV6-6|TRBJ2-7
ASSTGVSNEQY
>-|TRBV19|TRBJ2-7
ASRQGYEQY
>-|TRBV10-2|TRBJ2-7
ASSELPSGIQDEQY
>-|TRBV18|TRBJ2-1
ASSRGAGQGSNEQF
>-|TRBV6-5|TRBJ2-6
ASSYEIEANVLT
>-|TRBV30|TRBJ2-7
AWREGHSYEQY
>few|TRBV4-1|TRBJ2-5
ASSQDAGLAGPIQETQY
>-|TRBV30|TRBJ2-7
AWSVDYTGEQY